Presented here are 25 T cell receptor beta chains from one specimen sequenced in a study of cytomegalovirus exposure and HLA in healthy donors. The PCR was carried out with 60 Vbeta primers and 13 Jbeta primers. Sequenced by immunoSEQ multiplex PCR; TCRdb stores in-frame clones only, minus some. The profile shows tens of thousands of clones, approximately 72% of them singletons. Specimen: PBMCs. The receptors stem from a woman aged 40 to 49 in good health and CMV-seronegative.

The rearrangement uses TRBV19 and TRBJ1-5; 8 positions match TRBD1. The germline V gene encodes CDR1 LNHDA and CDR2 SQIVND (reference sequence). CDR3 length: 15 amino acids. V lost 3 bases, J lost 0 bases, and 1 base stayed unmatched. The CDR3 coding sequence is TGTGCCAGTAGTATCGACAGGGGTAGCAATCAGCCCCAGCATTTT. It specifies CASSIDRGSNQPQHF.

This rearrangement joins TRBV28 to TRBJ2-1; 7 bases match TRBD2. V lost 6 bases and J lost 0; bases outside the gene matches: 5. Germline CDR1 and CDR2: MDHEN and SYDVKM. The CDR3 is made up of 15 amino acids. The CDR3 DNA sequence: TGTGCCAGCAGCCGGGGCGGGAGCTCCTACAATGAGCAGTTCTTC. This encodes CASSRGGSSYNEQFF.

The CDR3 DNA sequence: TGTGCCAGCAGTGACCTAGCCGGGACAGGGAGCGAGCAGTACTTC. The encoded protein is CASSDLAGTGSEQYF. V gene TRBV25-1 combines with J gene TRBJ2-5, with 9 bases lining up with TRBD1. TRBJ2-7 matches the DNA end more closely, so the J call is doubtful. Germline CDR1 is MGHDK and CDR2 is SYGVNS. The CDR3 contains 15 residues.

The genes are TRBV7-2 and TRBJ1-5; D may be TRBD1 (5 bases). The CDR3 runs 14 residues. V gave up 5 bases and J gave up 9 bases, with 17 bases separating them. Looked up from germline, CDR1 is SGHTA and CDR2 is FQGNSA. As DNA, the CDR3 is TGTGCCAGCAGCCAAGACAGCCTAGATCGGCCCCAGCATTTT. As protein: CASSQDSLDRPQHF.

In DNA, the CDR3 is TGTGCCAGCACCGGGGTCACAGATACGCAGTATTTT. It yields the protein CASTGVTDTQYF. The V gene is TRBV28, the J gene TRBJ2-3; the D gene is possibly TRBD2 (5 bases). The germline gives CDR1 MDHEN, CDR2 SYDVKM. Deletions cut 7 bases from V and 2 bases from J, with 7 bases between. This CDR3 spans 12 amino acids.

The J gene is TRBJ2-1, the V gene TRBV29-1; 11 bases fit TRBD2. The CDR3 sequence is 16 residues long. The V gene's germline CDR1 is SQVTM and CDR2 ANQGSEA. The V gene end was trimmed by 6 bases and the J gene end by 4 bases; junction bases not matched to a gene: 11. The CDR3, as DNA: TGCAGCGTCGCCGGGACTAGCGGCAGGGGATACAATGAGCAGTTCTTC. Encoded protein: CSVAGTSGRGYNEQFF.

The CDR3 sequence is CASSLERHSNQPQHF. CDR3 in DNA: TGTGCCAGCAGCTTGGAGAGGCACAGCAATCAGCCCCAGCATTTT. The J gene is TRBJ1-5, the V gene TRBV5-5; D is uncertain. The CDR3 length is 15 residues. Germline lookup yields CDR1 SGHKS and CDR2 YYEKEE (reference sequence). The germline V and J ends were trimmed by 0 bases and 1 base, with 8 bases remaining between them.

This chain joins TRBV5-5 and TRBJ2-2, with 7 nucleotides matching TRBD2. Germline trimming cut 2 bases from V and 4 bases from J; bases unmatched to any gene: 8. The length of the CDR3 is 16 residues. The germline V gene has CDR1 SGHKS and CDR2 YYEKEE (reference sequence). The CDR3 is CASSLVRGVGTGELFF. The CDR3 DNA reads TGTGCCAGCAGCTTAGTACGGGGGGTTGGCACCGGGGAGCTGTTTTTT.

The J gene is TRBJ1-1, the V gene TRBV19; D uncertain. CDR1 and CDR2 (germline): LNHDA, SQIVND (reference sequence). Trimming took off 6 bases at V and 5 bases at J, with 13 bases between the two ends. The CDR3 covers 13 residues. CDR3 coding DNA: TGTGCCAGTAGCACGGCCCTGGAGACTGAAGCTTTCTTT. This codes for CASSTALETEAFF.

This sequence joins TRBV7-9 and TRBJ1-6; weak D call: TRBD1 (6 bases). CDR1 and CDR2 from the germline V gene are SEHNR and FQNEAQ (reference sequence). The ends were cut back, 8 bases at V and 7 bases at J, with 12 bases in the middle. CDR3 length: 13 amino acids. This chain's CDR3 is CASGDKGNSPLHF. CDR3 DNA sequence: TGTGCCAGCGGGGACAAGGGCAATTCACCCCTCCACTTT.

The chain links TRBV19 to TRBJ2-1; D not resolved. Per the germline V gene, CDR1 is LNHDA and CDR2 is SQIVND (reference sequence). The germline V and J ends were trimmed by 7 bases and 4 bases, with 20 bases remaining between them. The CDR3 extends over 16 amino acids. CDR3 amino acids: CASNPKLRSLYNEQFF. The DNA for the CDR3 is TGTGCCAGTAACCCCAAACTCCGTTCCTTATACAATGAGCAGTTCTTC.

V usage is TRBV5-4 and J usage is TRBJ1-1; the D is unclear. CDR3 length: 15 amino acids. The germline V gene has CDR1 SGHNT and CDR2 YYREEE (reference sequence). Between the trimmed V and J ends, which lost 5 bases and 1 base, there was a span of 15 bases. The CDR3 spells CASRPRLEGNTEAFF. CDR3 in DNA: TGTGCCAGCAGACCTCGACTCGAAGGGAACACTGAAGCTTTCTTT.

V is TRBV28 and J is TRBJ2-7, with TRBD1 identical over 10 bases. Germline V lookup: CDR1 MDHEN, CDR2 SYDVKM. This CDR3 has 14 residues. The ends lost 4 bases at V and 4 bases at J; junction bases unmatched: 4. The CDR3 sequence: CASSSAGQGYEQYF. The CDR3 DNA sequence: TGTGCCAGCAGTTCCGCGGGACAGGGGTACGAGCAGTACTTC. The full variable domain, in which reference TRBV28 and TRBJ2-7 provide the parts outside the CDR3, is DVKVTQSSRYLVKRTGEKVFLECVQDMDHENMFWYRQDPGLGLRLIYFSYDVKMKEKGDIPEGYSVSREKKERFSLILESASTNQTSMYLCASSSAGQGYEQYFGPGTRLTVT.

The V gene is TRBV5-1, the J gene TRBJ2-3, with TRBD2 matching 10 bases. The CDR3 has 19 residues. After removal of 4 bases from V and 1 base from J, the junction contained 15 bases not matched to a gene. Germline V gives CDR1 SGHRS, CDR2 YFSETQ. The CDR3 bases are TGCGCCAGCAGCGTACCTAGCGGGAGAGATATGCTCGGCACAGATACGCAGTATTTT. Translating it yields CASSVPSGRDMLGTDTQYF.

This clone was seen a handful of times. Other DNA sequences in the same sample also yield this CDR3. The chain is built from TRBV7-2 and TRBJ2-5; D remains ambiguous. The germline V and J ends were trimmed by 0 bases and 2 bases, with 4 bases remaining between them. The CDR3 totals 13 residues. Germline V gene data show CDR1 as SGHTA and CDR2 as FQGNSA. The CDR3 bases are TGTGCCAGCAGCTTAGCGCGACAAGAGACCCAGTACTTC. Residues: CASSLARQETQYF. Looking up the rest from reference TRBV7-2 and TRBJ2-5 gives the full variable domain: GAGVSQSPSNKVTEKGKDVELRCDPISGHTALYWYRQSLGQGLEFLIYFQGNSAPDKSGLPSDRFSAERTGGSVSTLTIQRTQQEDSAVYLCASSLARQETQYFGPGTRLLVL.

The chain combines TRBV11-2 with TRBJ1-4, with a weak D call TRBD1 (6 bases). Germline values: CDR1 SGHAT, CDR2 FQNNGV. CDR3 length: 15 residues. V gave up 5 bases and J gave up 6 bases, with 16 bases separating them. The CDR3 nucleotides read TGTGCCAGCAGCCTGGGGGGGGGCAAGTATGAAAAACTGTTTTTT. Protein: CASSLGGGKYEKLFF.

This clone was counted a few times. This chain connects TRBV5-6 to TRBJ1-5; perhaps TRBD1 as D (5 bases). The V gene lost 2 bases and the J gene lost 2 bases, with 8 bases spanning the gap. Germline CDR1 SGHDT, CDR2 YYEEEE. This CDR3 spans 14 amino acids. In DNA, the CDR3 is TGTGCCAGCAGCTTTTGGGGGGGCAATCAGCCCCAGCATTTT. Protein: CASSFWGGNQPQHF.

The chain joins TRBV28 to TRBJ2-3, with D perhaps TRBD2 (5 bases). With 5 bases removed from V and 7 bases from J, the gap between germline ends came to 22 bases. The CDR3 length is 16 residues. Germline V lookup: CDR1 MDHEN, CDR2 SYDVKM. The chain's CDR3 is CASSARSLHGKHTQYF. CDR3 nucleotides: TGTGCCAGCAGTGCTAGGAGCCTTCACGGGAAACATACGCAGTATTTT.

This sequence joins TRBV28 and TRBJ1-5; no clear D gene. V lost 2 bases and J 4 bases, leaving 12 bases between the germline ends. The CDR3 is 15 amino acids. In germline, CDR1 is MDHEN, CDR2 SYDVKM. The CDR3 is CASSLGRRLNQPQHF. The CDR3 bases are TGTGCCAGCAGTTTAGGTCGCAGGCTGAATCAGCCCCAGCATTTT. Full variable domain (rest looked up from reference TRBV28 and TRBJ1-5): DVKVTQSSRYLVKRTGEKVFLECVQDMDHENMFWYRQDPGLGLRLIYFSYDVKMKEKGDIPEGYSVSREKKERFSLILESASTNQTSMYLCASSLGRRLNQPQHFGDGTRLSIL.

The chain combines TRBV27 with TRBJ2-3; 11 bases agree with TRBD1. V shed 6 bases and J 3 bases; nucleotides not matched to a gene: 2. Germline loops: CDR1 MNHEY, CDR2 SMNVEV (reference sequence). The CDR3 is made up of 14 amino acids. The CDR3 DNA sequence: TGTGCCAGCAGGGGACAGGGGGGGACAGATACGCAGTATTTT. It is translated as CASRGQGGTDTQYF.

This chain joins TRBV4-1 and TRBJ2-5; 7 positions match TRBD2. Germline assignment: CDR1 MGHRA and CDR2 YSYEKL. The V segment lost 0 bases and the J segment 11 bases; nucleotides outside the gene matches: 9. The CDR3 length is 14 residues. CDR3: CASSQDEGAREQYF. In DNA, the CDR3 is TGCGCCAGCAGCCAAGATGAAGGGGCGCGGGAGCAGTACTTC.

The chain recombines TRBV30 with TRBJ1-4; D is ambiguous. Trimming cost V 1 base and J 11 bases, with 11 bases left between them. Per germline, CDR1 GTSNPN and CDR2 SVGIG (reference sequence). The CDR3 is 12 residues long. This chain's CDR3 is CAWSGREEKLFF. In nucleotides, the CDR3 is TGTGCCTGGAGTGGACGGGAAGAGAAACTGTTTTTT.

The chain combines TRBV7-2 with TRBJ2-2, with D possibly being TRBD2 (6 bases). Trimming pared 3 bases from V and 5 bases from J, leaving 19 bases between. The CDR3 has 17 amino acids. In germline, CDR1 is SGHTA, CDR2 FQGNSA. The CDR3: CASSFPLAGMRTGELFF. The CDR3 DNA is TGTGCCAGCAGCTTCCCTCTCGCGGGAATGAGAACCGGGGAGCTGTTTTTT.

The table lists this clone with a count of one. The V call is TRBV2, the J call TRBJ2-5; no clear D. Trimming shortened V by 7 bases and J by 1 base, and 7 bases separated the two germline ends. The CDR3 runs 12 residues. From germline, CDR1 is SNHLY and CDR2 FYNNEI. This CDR3 reads CASNDIQETQYF. The CDR3 DNA follows: TGTGCCAGCAACGACATCCAAGAGACCCAGTACTTC.

The rearrangement uses TRBV27 and TRBJ2-4; unclear D gene. This CDR3 comprises 16 residues. V lost 2 bases and J lost 0, with 11 bases in between. Germline V gene sequence: CDR1 MNHEY, CDR2 SMNVEV (reference sequence). CDR3 coding DNA: TGTGCCAGCAGTTTAGTCCAGGCCCTAGCCAAAAACATTCAGTACTTC. This translates into CASSLVQALAKNIQYF.